This TCR beta chain was sequenced during a study of control samples from healthy donors and cancer patients. Libraries were prepared by immunoSEQ multiplex PCR; TCRdb keeps only in-frame clonotypes and omits some of them. The table records around 93,000 clones, about 91% of them present only once. Germline V gene sequence: CDR1 SNHLY, CDR2 FYNNEI. Trimming shortened V by 3 bases and J by 4 bases, and 12 bases separated the two germline ends. The CDR3 covers 14 residues. Input material: blood. The TCR originated in a man aged 25-45 years in good health. The chain is built from TRBV2 and TRBJ1-2, with D perhaps matching TRBD1 (5 bases). In DNA, the CDR3 is TGTGCCAGCAGTGATTTTGGGGGGTCCTATGGCTACACCTTC. This encodes CASSDFGGSYGYTF.